Listed below are T cell receptor beta chains from one sample, sequenced in a study of OX40 agonist ivuxolimab in advanced cancers. The table came from immunoSEQ multiplex PCR; TCRdb's copy has only in-frame clones and leaves some out. The sample consists of about 73,000 clones, around 89% of them appearing once. Here the sequenced sample was CD4+ or CD8+ T cells sorted from blood, taken in a trial of the OX40 agonist ivuxolimab. These receptors originate from an adult with an advanced solid tumor such as melanoma, head and neck, liver or kidney cancer. Both conserved end residues are part of each CDR3. The order of the fields is V gene, clone size, CDR3 length, J gene, D gene, CDR3 DNA, CDR3 protein. D genes are given only for firm matches. The size field is filled for only some rows; it gives once, few, many or a size class.

v_gene: TRBV19; abundance: NA; len: 15; j_gene: TRBJ2-7; d_gene: NA; CDR3nt: TGTGCCAGTAGTGGGTTCGGACTCCTCGACGGCGAGCAGTACTTC; CDR3aa: CASSGFGLLDGEQYF
v_gene: TRBV7-8; abundance: NA; len: 16; j_gene: TRBJ2-7; d_gene: NA; CDR3nt: TGTGCCAGCAGAAAACAAGACGGGGCCGGCTCCTACGAGCAGTACTTC; CDR3aa: CASRKQDGAGSYEQYF
v_gene: TRBV27; abundance: NA; len: 12; j_gene: TRBJ2-3; d_gene: NA; CDR3nt: TGTGCCAGCAGTTCAGGGACAGATACGCAGTATTTT; CDR3aa: CASSSGTDTQYF
v_gene: TRBV7-9; abundance: NA; len: 12; j_gene: TRBJ1-1; d_gene: NA; CDR3nt: TGTGCCAGCAGCCGGACAGACTGGGAAGCTTTCTTT; CDR3aa: CASSRTDWEAFF
v_gene: TRBV5-1; abundance: NA; len: 14; j_gene: TRBJ2-7; d_gene: TRBD1; CDR3nt: TGCGCCAGCAGCTCCGGACAGGGCCTCTACGAGCAGTACTTC; CDR3aa: CASSSGQGLYEQYF
v_gene: TRBV30; abundance: NA; len: 17; j_gene: TRBJ1-2; d_gene: TRBD1; CDR3nt: TGTGCCTGGAGTCCGGCAGGGGGAATTCGAGCTAACTATGGCTACACCTTC; CDR3aa: CAWSPAGGIRANYGYTF
v_gene: TRBV7-3; abundance: once; len: 15; j_gene: TRBJ2-7; d_gene: TRBD1; CDR3nt: TGTGCCAGCAGCCACGGCGGGACAGGATCCTACGAGCAGTACTTC; CDR3aa: CASSHGGTGSYEQYF
v_gene: TRBV5-1; abundance: once; len: 13; j_gene: TRBJ2-7; d_gene: NA; CDR3nt: TGCGCCAGCCGGGCCGCGGGGTCCTACGAGCAGTACTTC; CDR3aa: CASRAAGSYEQYF
v_gene: TRBV19; abundance: NA; len: 15; j_gene: TRBJ2-3; d_gene: TRBD1; CDR3nt: TGTGCCAGTAGTACCGGGACAGGGCTGTCAGATACGCAGTATTTT; CDR3aa: CASSTGTGLSDTQYF
v_gene: TRBV10-2; abundance: NA; len: 14; j_gene: TRBJ2-7; d_gene: NA; CDR3nt: TGCGCCAGCAGTGAAAGGGCCTTGGGGCACGAGCAGTACTTC; CDR3aa: CASSERALGHEQYF